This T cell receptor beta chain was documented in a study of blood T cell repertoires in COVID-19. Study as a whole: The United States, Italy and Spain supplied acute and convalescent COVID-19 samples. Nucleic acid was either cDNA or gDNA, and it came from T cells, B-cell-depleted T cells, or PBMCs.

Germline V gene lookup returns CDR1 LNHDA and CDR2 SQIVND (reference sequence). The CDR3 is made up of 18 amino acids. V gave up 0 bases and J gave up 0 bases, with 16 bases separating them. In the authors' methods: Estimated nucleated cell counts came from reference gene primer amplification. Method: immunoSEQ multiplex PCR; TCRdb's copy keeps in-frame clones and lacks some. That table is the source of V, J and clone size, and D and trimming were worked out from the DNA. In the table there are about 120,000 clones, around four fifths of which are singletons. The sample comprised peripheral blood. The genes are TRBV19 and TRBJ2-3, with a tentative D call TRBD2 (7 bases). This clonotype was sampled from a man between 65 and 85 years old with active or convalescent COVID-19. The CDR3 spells CASSIDPGGGTSTDTQYF. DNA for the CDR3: TGTGCCAGTAGTATAGATCCGGGGGGCGGAACTAGCACAGATACGCAGTATTTT. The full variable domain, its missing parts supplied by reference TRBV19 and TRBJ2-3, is DGGITQSPKYLFRKEGQNVTLSCEQNLNHDAMYWYRQDPGQGLRLIYYSQIVNDFQKGDIAEGYSVSREKKESFPLTVTSAQKNPTAFYLCASSIDPGGGTSTDTQYFGPGTRLTVL.